This T cell receptor beta chain comes out of a study of T cell responses to AZD1222 COVID-19 vaccine. Study-level points and caveats: Most donors were white British and more were female, and clonal diversity was possibly underestimated. Repertoires were sampled only after the peak T cell response. Close to half of spike-specific TCRs reportedly recognize unmutated variant regions.

Method: immunoSEQ multiplex PCR; TCRdb's copy keeps in-frame clones and lacks some. Here the sample spans 80,000 to 100,000 clones, 70% to 90% being singletons. The CDR3 extends over 15 amino acids. V dropped 0 bases and J dropped 3 bases, with 9 bases sitting between them. Germline V gives CDR1 SGDLS, CDR2 YYNGEE. To note about this clone: The antigen remains undetermined.

The sequence was collected from an adult in good health. Sequencing was performed on peripheral blood, taken on day 0 of AZD1222 vaccination. The rearrangement joins TRBV9 to TRBJ2-2; D is perhaps TRBD1 (5 bases). The CDR3 here is CASSVARVYTGELFF. CDR3 nucleotides: TGTGCCAGCAGCGTAGCCAGGGTGTACACCGGGGAGCTGTTTTTT.